This T cell receptor beta chain was captured in a study of cytomegalovirus exposure and HLA in healthy donors. In the PCR, 60 Vbeta and 13 Jbeta primers were used. Sequencing was performed with immunoSEQ multiplex PCR; in TCRdb, only in-frame clones are kept and a portion is missing. The sample includes 200,000 or so clones, roughly 83% of them seen just once. J lost 4 bases, V lost 4 bases, and 14 bases had no gene match. CDR1 and CDR2 from the germline V gene are SEHNR and FQNEAQ (reference sequence). The CDR3 sequence is 19 residues long. The rearrangement links TRBV7-9 to TRBJ2-3; 13 bases map to TRBD2. The sequence came from a boy aged 5-17 years in good health and CMV-seronegative. Sequencing was done on a sample of PBMCs. The CDR3 region is CASSSNRLAGGQMADTQYF. DNA of the CDR3: TGTGCCAGCAGCTCGAACCGACTAGCGGGGGGTCAGATGGCAGATACGCAGTATTTT.